The rows below give T cell receptor beta chains drawn from one sample of a study of somatic mutations in cytotoxic T cells in rheumatoid arthritis. Sequencing used immunoSEQ multiplex PCR; TCRdb keeps in-frame clones, though not all of them. The sample includes thousands of clones, approximately 90% of them seen just once. Material for sequencing was CD8+ T cells sorted from blood. All receptors derive from a man aged 40-50 years with rheumatoid arthritis. Each CDR3 is given with its conserved first and last residue. The D gene is left open where the match is weak. Size values are once, few and many counts, or a class for expanded clones, and some rows have none.

NA | TRBJ2-2 | TRBV7-6 | NA | TGTGCCAGCAGCAGCAGGGAACCGAACACCGGGGAGCTGTTTTTT | CASSSREPNTGELFF
NA | TRBJ2-7 | TRBV5-6 | TRBD1 | TGTGCCAGCAGCCTAAGGACAGGGAGATTCTACGAGCAGTACTTC | CASSLRTGRFYEQYF
few | TRBJ2-7 | TRBV6-6 | NA | TGTGCCAGCAGTTTAGGACCGCAGGGCTACGAGCAGTACTTC | CASSLGPQGYEQYF
NA | TRBJ2-7 | TRBV11-2 | TRBD1 | TGTGCCAGCAGCTTAGGATCAGGGGGCTACGAGCAGTACTTC | CASSLGSGGYEQYF
NA | TRBJ2-1 | TRBV4-2 | TRBD2 | TGTGCCAGCAGCCCAGAAGTAGCGGGGTACAATGAGCAGTTCTTC | CASSPEVAGYNEQFF
NA | TRBJ1-1 | TRBV5-8 | TRBD1 | TGTGCCAGCAGCTTGGGGACAGGGGGCACTGAAGCTTTCTTT | CASSLGTGGTEAFF
NA | TRBJ1-1 | TRBV7-9 | TRBD1 | TGTGCCAGCAGCTTGACAGGGAATCCCTACCACGACACTGAAGCTTTCTTT | CASSLTGNPYHDTEAFF
NA | TRBJ1-3 | TRBV5-1 | NA | TGCGCCAGCAGCCCCCGAGGAGGATTCGTTGGAAACACCATATATTTT | CASSPRGGFVGNTIYF
NA | TRBJ2-2 | TRBV7-2 | TRBD1 | TGTGCCAGCAGCGCGCGGGACAGGGACACCGGGGAGCTGTTTTTT | CASSARDRDTGELFF
NA | TRBJ1-3 | TRBV5-4 | TRBD1 | TGTGCCAGCAGTCCGGGACAGGGGTCCGGAAACACCATATATTTT | CASSPGQGSGNTIYF
once | TRBJ2-7 | TRBV10-1 | NA | TGCGCCAGCAGTGAGTCATCTGGGGGCTTGGGGGAGCAGTACTTC | CASSESSGGLGEQYF
NA | TRBJ2-1 | TRBV7-9 | NA | TGTGCCAGCAGCTCCGGACCCAGCGGCTACAATGAGCAGTTCTTC | CASSSGPSGYNEQFF
NA | TRBJ1-5 | TRBV2 | TRBD1 | TGTGCCAGCAGTGACCAGACAGGGACCGGTCAGCCCCAGCATTTT | CASSDQTGTGQPQHF
NA | TRBJ2-5 | TRBV9 | TRBD2 | TGTGCCAGCAGCGTAGACAGCGGGGGGGGTGAGACCCAGTACTTC | CASSVDSGGGETQYF
NA | TRBJ2-2 | TRBV7-9 | NA | TGTGCCAGCAGACAGGACCAGGGCACCGGGGAGCTGTTTTTT | CASRQDQGTGELFF
once | TRBJ2-5 | TRBV12-5 | TRBD2 | TGTGCTAGTGGTTTGGTACCCCCCAGACTAGCGGGGGATGAGACCCAGTACTTC | CASGLVPPRLAGDETQYF
NA | TRBJ1-2 | TRBV9 | NA | TGTGCCAGCAGCGTAGGGGGCGGGGTAGCTAACTATGGCTACACCTTC | CASSVGGGVANYGYTF
NA | TRBJ1-6 | TRBV9 | NA | TGTGCCAGCAGCGTAGGGAGTAATTCACCCCTCCACTTT | CASSVGSNSPLHF
NA | TRBJ1-1 | TRBV7-6 | TRBD1 | TGTGCCAGCAGCCTTGGGACAGGGGCTGAAGCTTTCTTT | CASSLGTGAEAFF
once | TRBJ2-1 | TRBV4-1 | NA | TGCGCCAGCAGCCAAGGGAGCTCCTACAATGAGCAGTTCTTC | CASSQGSSYNEQFF
NA | TRBJ2-3 | TRBV7-9 | NA | TGTGCCAGCAGCCCGAGTGAGGGCAGCACAGATACGCAGTATTTT | CASSPSEGSTDTQYF
NA | TRBJ2-1 | TRBV11-2 | TRBD2 | TGTGCCAGTCTCGGCGGGGGGGTGAACTACAATGAGCAGTTCTTC | CASLGGGVNYNEQFF
NA | TRBJ1-5 | TRBV28 | TRBD1 | TGTGCCAGCAGTCTAGAAGGGGGCTGGCAGCCCCAGCATTTT | CASSLEGGWQPQHF
NA | TRBJ2-2 | TRBV27 | NA | TGTGCCAGCAGTCCATGGACAGCGAACACCGGGGAGCTGTTTTTT | CASSPWTANTGELFF
NA | TRBJ1-2 | TRBV19 | NA | TGTGCCAGTAGTATGGTAACAGGGTTCGACGGCTACACCTTC | CASSMVTGFDGYTF
NA | TRBJ1-2 | TRBV29-1 | NA | TGCAGCGTTGACAGGGAATACTATGGCTACACCTTC | CSVDREYYGYTF
NA | TRBJ2-7 | TRBV20-1 | NA | TGCAGTGCTGATGGGGGGTACGAGCAGTACTTC | CSADGGYEQYF
NA | TRBJ2-3 | TRBV9 | TRBD2 | TGTGCCAGCAGCGTAGCTGGACTAGAGGCAGATACGCAGTATTTT | CASSVAGLEADTQYF
NA | TRBJ2-1 | TRBV23-1 | NA | TGCGCCAGCATATCACCAGGGGAGAAAACCTACAATGAGCAGTTCTTC | CASISPGEKTYNEQFF
NA | TRBJ2-7 | TRBV6-1 | TRBD1 | TGTGCCAGCAGTGAAGGGACAGGGGGTTTTTACGAGCAGTACTTC | CASSEGTGGFYEQYF
NA | TRBJ2-7 | TRBV28 | NA | TGTGCCAGCAGTCTGGGACGGACTACCTACGAGCAGTACTTC | CASSLGRTTYEQYF
NA | TRBJ1-5 | TRBV19 | NA | TGTGCCAGTAGTATAGGGGGCGAAAGCAATCAGCCCCAGCATTTT | CASSIGGESNQPQHF
NA | TRBJ2-1 | TRBV7-9 | TRBD1 | TGTGCCAGCAGCGCGGACAGGGGGCCCTACAATGAGCAGTTCTTC | CASSADRGPYNEQFF
once | TRBJ1-2 | TRBV2 | TRBD1 | TGTGCCAGCAGTGACACAGGGGGCGATTACTATGGCTACACCTTC | CASSDTGGDYYGYTF
NA | TRBJ1-2 | TRBV6-5 | NA | TGTGCCAGCAGCCCCGGGACATTGGATGGCTACACCTTC | CASSPGTLDGYTF
NA | TRBJ1-1 | TRBV2 | NA | TGTGCCAGCAGCACCGGGGGGAGGAACACTGAAGCTTTCTTT | CASSTGGRNTEAFF
NA | TRBJ1-1 | TRBV9 | NA | TGTGCCAGCAGCGATAACCCAGGGCCCATGAACACTGAAGCTTTCTTT | CASSDNPGPMNTEAFF
NA | TRBJ1-2 | TRBV5-8 | NA | TGTGCCAGCAGCTTGGGAGCCTATGGCTACACCTTC | CASSLGAYGYTF
NA | TRBJ1-4 | TRBV27 | NA | TGTGCCAGCAGTAACGAACAGGTTGGCCCTGAAAAACTGTTTTTT | CASSNEQVGPEKLFF
NA | TRBJ2-1 | TRBV7-2 | NA | TGTGCCAGCAGCTTAACCGGCTCCTACAATGAGCAGTTCTTC | CASSLTGSYNEQFF
NA | TRBJ1-3 | TRBV5-1 | TRBD1 | TGCGCCAGCAGCTTAACAGGGGGCGAAGAATTATTCGGAAACACCATATATTTT | CASSLTGGEELFGNTIYF
NA | TRBJ2-3 | TRBV4-1 | NA | TGCGCCAGCAGTCAATACAGGGACACAGATACGCAGTATTTT | CASSQYRDTDTQYF